Below are 3 T cell receptor beta chains sequenced from a single sample in a study of control samples from healthy donors and cancer patients. The method was immunoSEQ multiplex PCR; TCRdb's version includes in-frame clones alone and lacks a portion of them. Of roughly 50,000 clones in the sample, approximately 95% are singletons; the top ten hold around 2%. The sequenced sample consisted of blood. The receptors shown here come from a woman aged 30 to 39 in good health.

This clone was found once. CDR3 loop: CASSSPISTGGNEQYF. CDR3 DNA sequence: TGTGCCAGCAGTTCGCCGATTTCGACAGGGGGCAACGAGCAGTACTTC. The rearrangement links TRBV28 to TRBJ2-7; 10 nucleotides agree with TRBD1. Germline lookup yields CDR1 MDHEN and CDR2 SYDVKM. The CDR3 spans 16 residues. The junction had 11 bases not matched to a gene; V was cut back by 4 bases and J by 5 bases. The whole variable domain, remainder taken from reference TRBV28 and TRBJ2-7, is DVKVTQSSRYLVKRTGEKVFLECVQDMDHENMFWYRQDPGLGLRLIYFSYDVKMKEKGDIPEGYSVSREKKERFSLILESASTNQTSMYLCASSSPISTGGNEQYFGPGTRLTVT.

CDR3 DNA sequence: TGTGCCAGCAGCCGTCCGGACAGGGGGGAGCAGTACTTC. Its translation is CASSRPDRGEQYF. The V call is TRBV28, the J call TRBJ2-7; the match to TRBD1 covers 10 bases. Germline V gene sequence: CDR1 MDHEN, CDR2 SYDVKM. The length of the CDR3 is 13 residues. V dropped 6 bases and J dropped 7; count of bases not matched to a gene: 6.

The V call is TRBV19, the J call TRBJ2-3; maybe TRBD2 (5 bases). With 0 bases removed from V and 5 bases from J, the gap between germline ends came to 6 bases. The CDR3 is 13 residues long. Germline V gene sequence: CDR1 LNHDA, CDR2 SQIVND (reference sequence). CDR3 DNA: TGTGCCAGTAGTATAGATCGGGAAGATACGCAGTATTTT. This encodes CASSIDREDTQYF.